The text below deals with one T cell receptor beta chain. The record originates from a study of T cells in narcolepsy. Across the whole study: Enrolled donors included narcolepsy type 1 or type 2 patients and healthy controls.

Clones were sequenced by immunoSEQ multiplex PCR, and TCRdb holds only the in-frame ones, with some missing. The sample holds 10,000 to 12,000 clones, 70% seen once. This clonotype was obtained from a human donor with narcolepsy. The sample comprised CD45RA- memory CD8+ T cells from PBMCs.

The CDR3 spells CASSLGQGAEAFF. The CDR3 DNA follows: TGTGCCAGCAGCTTGGGACAGGGGGCGGAAGCTTTCTTT. V and J are TRBV5-6 and TRBJ1-1, with 10 bases lining up with TRBD1. The length of the CDR3 is 13 residues. The V segment lost 0 bases and the J segment 8 bases; nucleotides outside the gene matches: 1. CDR1 is SGHDT, CDR2 YYEEEE, per germline. Full variable domain (rest looked up from reference TRBV5-6 and TRBJ1-1): DAGVTQSPTHLIKTRGQQVTLRCSPKSGHDTVSWYQQALGQGPQFIFQYYEEEERQRGNFPDRFSGHQFPNYSSELNVNALLLGDSALYLCASSLGQGAEAFFGQGTRLTVV.